A selection of T cell receptor beta chains follows, all from one sample in a study of blood T cell repertoires in COVID-19. Data came from immunoSEQ multiplex PCR; TCRdb stores just in-frame clones and leaves some out. The sample shows about 49,000 clones, about 88% of them seen only once. Sequencing was performed on peripheral blood. Receptors originate from a middle-aged man with active COVID-19. CDR3s leave out the opening cysteine and the closing phenylalanine or tryptophan. A D gene is named only where the DNA matches it firmly.

D: -; V: TRBV7-9; J: TRBJ1-1; CDR3: ASSPTERKTEAF
D: -; V: TRBV19; J: TRBJ1-6; CDR3: ASTPRRGADSPLH
D: TRBD1; V: TRBV19; J: TRBJ1-2; CDR3: ASSIIGDRDSHGYT
D: -; V: TRBV6-6; J: TRBJ1-2; CDR3: ASSYGQVVRGYT
D: -; V: TRBV3-1/TRBV3-2; J: TRBJ2-2; CDR3: ASSGGYNTGELF
D: -; V: TRBV29-1; J: TRBJ1-2; CDR3: SGTQGSHGYT
D: -; V: TRBV6-2/TRBV6-3; J: TRBJ2-4; CDR3: ASSYPSSVGNIQY
D: TRBD1; V: TRBV27; J: TRBJ2-7; CDR3: ASSLYRGDEQY
D: -; V: TRBV27; J: TRBJ2-7; CDR3: ASSLKATHEQY
D: TRBD2; V: TRBV28; J: TRBJ2-7; CDR3: ASRPRDYSGSYEQY
D: TRBD1; V: TRBV5-4; J: TRBJ1-1; CDR3: ASSGDRADLGNTEAF
D: TRBD2; V: TRBV5-1; J: TRBJ2-3; CDR3: ASSLVSGSRDTQY
D: -; V: TRBV30; J: TRBJ1-6; CDR3: AWMGSSYNSPLH
D: TRBD1; V: TRBV5-1; J: TRBJ1-1; CDR3: ASSKGTAVESTEAF
D: TRBD1; V: TRBV6-5; J: TRBJ1-5; CDR3: ASRRTGGGQPQH
D: -; V: TRBV12-3/TRBV12-4; J: TRBJ1-2; CDR3: ASTYPGYGYT
D: -; V: TRBV30; J: TRBJ2-5; CDR3: AWSRRGQETQY
D: -; V: TRBV6-4; J: TRBJ2-1; CDR3: ASSDGESSYNEQF
D: -; V: TRBV30; J: TRBJ1-1; CDR3: AWSPRRGTEAF
D: -; V: TRBV5-1; J: TRBJ2-7; CDR3: ASSLAGGSAYEQY
D: TRBD1; V: TRBV18; J: TRBJ2-7; CDR3: ASSLGTGTYEQY
D: TRBD2; V: TRBV5-1; J: TRBJ2-1; CDR3: ASSLALSGRSYNEQF
D: -; V: TRBV14; J: TRBJ2-1; CDR3: ASSREAGLSSYNEQF
D: -; V: TRBV5-1; J: TRBJ1-3; CDR3: ASSLVGAENGNTIY
D: TRBD2; V: TRBV24-1; J: TRBJ2-3; CDR3: ATCCSGGITDTQY
D: -; V: TRBV15; J: TRBJ1-1; CDR3: ATSRGAINSEAF
D: TRBD2; V: TRBV6-5; J: TRBJ2-1; CDR3: ASSLTSGTHNEQF
D: TRBD1; V: TRBV19; J: TRBJ1-2; CDR3: ASTGHRGLRYGYT
D: -; V: TRBV7-9; J: TRBJ1-2; CDR3: ASSFYNNYGYT
D: TRBD2; V: TRBV4-1; J: TRBJ2-1; CDR3: ASSQEETSGYNEQF
D: -; V: TRBV6-6; J: TRBJ2-4; CDR3: ASSYPGRNIQY
D: -; V: TRBV29-1; J: TRBJ1-1; CDR3: SVRLWLGTEAF
D: TRBD2; V: TRBV5-5; J: TRBJ2-1; CDR3: ASSSTSGYYNEQF
D: -; V: TRBV6-5; J: TRBJ1-3; CDR3: ASRTHRNGNTIY
D: -; V: TRBV12-3/TRBV12-4; J: TRBJ1-5; CDR3: ASSERHQPQH
D: -; V: TRBV11-2; J: TRBJ2-2; CDR3: ASSSRDSYTGELF
D: TRBD1; V: TRBV27; J: TRBJ2-1; CDR3: ASSLHRGFYNEQF
D: TRBD1; V: TRBV27; J: TRBJ2-7; CDR3: ASSNLGQAHSYEQY
D: -; V: TRBV7-9; J: TRBJ2-2; CDR3: ASSLTSGFPGELF
D: -; V: TRBV28; J: TRBJ2-2; CDR3: ASSLLSFGAGELF
D: -; V: TRBV5-1; J: TRBJ2-1; CDR3: ASSLATRNNEQF
D: -; V: TRBV7-9; J: TRBJ2-3; CDR3: ASSLEGSTDTQY
D: TRBD1; V: TRBV19; J: TRBJ1-1; CDR3: ASSINFTPDRDAF
D: TRBD1; V: TRBV18; J: TRBJ1-1; CDR3: ASSPGQGFTEAF
D: -; V: TRBV7-2; J: TRBJ2-3; CDR3: ASSTRSGEPGDTQY
D: -; V: TRBV5-4; J: TRBJ2-1; CDR3: ASSPLEGNEQF
D: -; V: TRBV5-1; J: TRBJ2-7; CDR3: ASSLNSGVSYEQY
D: TRBD1; V: TRBV7-6; J: TRBJ1-3; CDR3: ASSDGQDSGNTIY
D: -; V: TRBV3-1/TRBV3-2; J: TRBJ1-2; CDR3: ASSPLSGTKGGYGYT
D: -; V: TRBV27; J: TRBJ1-6; CDR3: ASSFRTANSPLH
D: TRBD2; V: TRBV5-4; J: TRBJ2-7; CDR3: ASSLGGRYYEQY
D: -; V: TRBV27; J: TRBJ1-3; CDR3: ASSSPGSPSGNTIY